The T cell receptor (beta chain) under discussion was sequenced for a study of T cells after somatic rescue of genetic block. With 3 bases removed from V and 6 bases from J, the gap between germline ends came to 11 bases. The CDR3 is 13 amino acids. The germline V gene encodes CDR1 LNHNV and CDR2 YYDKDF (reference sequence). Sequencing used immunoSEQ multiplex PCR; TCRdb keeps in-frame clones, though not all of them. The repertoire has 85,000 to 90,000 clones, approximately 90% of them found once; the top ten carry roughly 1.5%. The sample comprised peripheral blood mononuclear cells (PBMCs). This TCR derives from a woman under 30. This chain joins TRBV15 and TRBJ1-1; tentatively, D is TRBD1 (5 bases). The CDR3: CATSSVPGPEAFF. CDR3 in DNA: TGTGCCACCAGCAGCGTACCGGGACCTGAAGCTTTCTTT.